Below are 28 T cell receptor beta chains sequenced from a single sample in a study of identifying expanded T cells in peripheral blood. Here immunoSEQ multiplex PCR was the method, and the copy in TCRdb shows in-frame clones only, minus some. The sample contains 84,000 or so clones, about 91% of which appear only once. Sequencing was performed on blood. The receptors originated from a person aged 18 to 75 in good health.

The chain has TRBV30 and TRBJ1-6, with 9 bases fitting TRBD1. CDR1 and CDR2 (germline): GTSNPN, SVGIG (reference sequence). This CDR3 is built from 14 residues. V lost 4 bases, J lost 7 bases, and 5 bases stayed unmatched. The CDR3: CAWMGQGENSPLHF. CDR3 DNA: TGTGCCTGGATGGGACAGGGTGAAAATTCACCCCTCCACTTT.

The CDR3 DNA follows: TGTGCCAGAAGCCAGGAGACTAGCGGGGGGACCTACAATGAGCAGTTCTTC. Residues: CARSQETSGGTYNEQFF. This chain connects TRBV5-3 to TRBJ2-1, with TRBD2 matching 13 bases. TRBV5-3 is given ORF status, its function remaining uncertain. This CDR3 spans 17 amino acids. The V and J ends lost 4 bases and 2 bases, in that order; junction bases with no gene match: 6.

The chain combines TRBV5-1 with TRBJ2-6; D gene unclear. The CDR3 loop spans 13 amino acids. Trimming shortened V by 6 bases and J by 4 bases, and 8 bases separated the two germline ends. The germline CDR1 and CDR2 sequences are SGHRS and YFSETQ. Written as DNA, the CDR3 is TGCGCCAGCACCCTGGGGGGGGCCAACGTCCTGACTTTC. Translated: CASTLGGANVLTF. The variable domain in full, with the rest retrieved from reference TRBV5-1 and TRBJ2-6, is KAGVTQTPRYLIKTRGQQVTLSCSPISGHRSVSWYQQTPGQGLQFLFEYFSETQRNKGNFPGRFSGRQFSNSRSEMNVSTLELGDSALYLCASTLGGANVLTFGAGSRLTVL.

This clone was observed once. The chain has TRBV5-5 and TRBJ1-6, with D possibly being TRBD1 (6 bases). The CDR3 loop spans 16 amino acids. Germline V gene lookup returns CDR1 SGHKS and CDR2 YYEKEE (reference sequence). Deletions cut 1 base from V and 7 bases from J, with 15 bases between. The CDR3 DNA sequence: TGTGCCAGCAGCTTGCAGGGGAATCTTGCAAATTCACCCCTCCACTTT. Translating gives CASSLQGNLANSPLHF.

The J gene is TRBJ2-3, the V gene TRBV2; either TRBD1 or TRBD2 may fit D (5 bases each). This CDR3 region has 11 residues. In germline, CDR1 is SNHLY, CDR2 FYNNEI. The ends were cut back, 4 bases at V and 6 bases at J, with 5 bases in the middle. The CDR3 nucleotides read TGTGCCAGCAGTGGGGGGGATACGCAGTATTTT. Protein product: CASSGGDTQYF. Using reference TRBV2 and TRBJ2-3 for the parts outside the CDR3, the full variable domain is EPEVTQTPSHQVTQMGQEVILRCVPISNHLYFYWYRQILGQKVEFLVSFYNNEISEKSEIFDDQFSVERPDGSNFTLKIRSTKLEDSAMYFCASSGGDTQYFGPGTRLTVL.

Here the CDR3 reads CASSPGLASNEQFF. CDR3 sequence (DNA): TGTGCCAGCTCACCGGGACTAGCGTCGAATGAGCAGTTCTTC. This sequence joins TRBV18 and TRBJ2-1, with 10 bases matching TRBD2. Germline CDR1 reads KGHSH; CDR2 reads LQKENI. The CDR3 covers 14 residues. V lost 3 bases to trimming and J lost 7 bases; unmatched junction nucleotides: 3.

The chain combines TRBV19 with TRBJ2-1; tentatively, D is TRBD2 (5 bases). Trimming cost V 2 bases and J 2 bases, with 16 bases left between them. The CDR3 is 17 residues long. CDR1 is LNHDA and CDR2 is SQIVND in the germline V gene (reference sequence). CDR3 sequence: CASSISIREKAYNEQFF. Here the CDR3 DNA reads TGTGCCAGTAGTATATCGATTCGGGAAAAGGCCTACAATGAGCAGTTCTTC.

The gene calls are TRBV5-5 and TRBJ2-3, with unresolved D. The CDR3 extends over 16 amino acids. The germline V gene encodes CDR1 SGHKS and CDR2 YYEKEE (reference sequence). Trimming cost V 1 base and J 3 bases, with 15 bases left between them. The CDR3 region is CASSLRGPDSTDTQYF. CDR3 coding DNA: TGTGCCAGCAGCTTGAGAGGCCCAGACTCAACAGATACGCAGTATTTT.

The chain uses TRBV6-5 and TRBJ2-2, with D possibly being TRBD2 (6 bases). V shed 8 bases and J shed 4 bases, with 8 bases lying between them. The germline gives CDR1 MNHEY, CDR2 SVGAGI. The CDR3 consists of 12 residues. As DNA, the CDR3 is TGTGCCAGCTGGCGGGGCACCGGGGAGCTGTTTTTT. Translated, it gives CASWRGTGELFF.

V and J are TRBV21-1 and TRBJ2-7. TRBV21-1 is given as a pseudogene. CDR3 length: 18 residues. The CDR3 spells CASSKAQKRGEPSYEQYF. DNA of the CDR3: TGTGCCAGCAGCAAAGCGCAGAAAAGGGGAGAGCCGTCCTACGAGCAGTACTTC.

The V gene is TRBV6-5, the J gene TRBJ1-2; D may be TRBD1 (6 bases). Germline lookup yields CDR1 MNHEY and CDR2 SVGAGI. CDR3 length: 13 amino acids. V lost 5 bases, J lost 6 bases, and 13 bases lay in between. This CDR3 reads CASSRTVADGYTF. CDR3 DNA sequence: TGTGCCAGCAGTAGGACAGTGGCGGATGGCTACACCTTC.

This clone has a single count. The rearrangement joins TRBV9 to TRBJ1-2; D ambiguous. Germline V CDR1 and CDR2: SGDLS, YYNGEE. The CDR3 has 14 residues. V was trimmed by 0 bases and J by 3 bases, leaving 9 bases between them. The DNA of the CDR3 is TGTGCCAGCAGCGTAGCTATGGCAGACTATGGCTACACCTTC. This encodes CASSVAMADYGYTF.

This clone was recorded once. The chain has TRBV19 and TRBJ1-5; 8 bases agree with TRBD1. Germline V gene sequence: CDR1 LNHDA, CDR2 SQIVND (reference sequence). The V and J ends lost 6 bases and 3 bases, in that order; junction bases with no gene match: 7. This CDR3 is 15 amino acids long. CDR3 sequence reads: CASRPRTGFNQPQHF. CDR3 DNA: TGTGCCAGTAGACCCCGGACAGGGTTCAATCAGCCCCAGCATTTT.

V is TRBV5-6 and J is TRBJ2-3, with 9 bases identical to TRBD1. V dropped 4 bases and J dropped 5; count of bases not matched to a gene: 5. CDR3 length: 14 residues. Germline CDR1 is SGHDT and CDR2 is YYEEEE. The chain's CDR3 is CASSLDRGLDTQYF. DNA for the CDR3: TGTGCCAGCAGCCTGGACAGGGGACTAGATACGCAGTATTTT.

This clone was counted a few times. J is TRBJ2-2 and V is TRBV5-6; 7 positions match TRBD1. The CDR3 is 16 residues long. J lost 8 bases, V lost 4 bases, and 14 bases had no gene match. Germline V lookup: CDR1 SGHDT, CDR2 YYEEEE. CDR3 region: CASSPSHRGRFGELFF. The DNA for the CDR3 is TGTGCCAGCAGCCCCTCCCATAGGGGGCGCTTTGGGGAGCTGTTTTTT. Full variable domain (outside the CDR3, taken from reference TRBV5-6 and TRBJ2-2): DAGVTQSPTHLIKTRGQQVTLRCSPKSGHDTVSWYQQALGQGPQFIFQYYEEEERQRGNFPDRFSGHQFPNYSSELNVNALLLGDSALYLCASSPSHRGRFGELFFGEGSRLTVL.

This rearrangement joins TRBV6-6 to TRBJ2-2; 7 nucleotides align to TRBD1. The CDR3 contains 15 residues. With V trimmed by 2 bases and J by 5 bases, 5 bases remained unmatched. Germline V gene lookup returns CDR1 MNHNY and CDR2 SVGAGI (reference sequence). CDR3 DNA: TGTGCCAGCAGTTACAATCCAGGGGGTACCGGGGAGCTGTTTTTT. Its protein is CASSYNPGGTGELFF.

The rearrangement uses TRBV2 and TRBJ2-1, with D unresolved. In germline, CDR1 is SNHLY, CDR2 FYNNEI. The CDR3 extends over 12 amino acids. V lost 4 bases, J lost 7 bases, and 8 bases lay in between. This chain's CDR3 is CASSVRGNEQFF. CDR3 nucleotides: TGTGCCAGCAGTGTTCGCGGTAATGAGCAGTTCTTC. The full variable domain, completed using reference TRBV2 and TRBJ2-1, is EPEVTQTPSHQVTQMGQEVILRCVPISNHLYFYWYRQILGQKVEFLVSFYNNEISEKSEIFDDQFSVERPDGSNFTLKIRSTKLEDSAMYFCASSVRGNEQFFGPGTRLTVL.

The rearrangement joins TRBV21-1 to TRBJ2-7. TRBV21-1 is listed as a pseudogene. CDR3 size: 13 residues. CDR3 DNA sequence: TGTGCCAGCAGCAAAGCCACGGGCCAGGAGCAGTACTTC. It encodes CASSKATGQEQYF.

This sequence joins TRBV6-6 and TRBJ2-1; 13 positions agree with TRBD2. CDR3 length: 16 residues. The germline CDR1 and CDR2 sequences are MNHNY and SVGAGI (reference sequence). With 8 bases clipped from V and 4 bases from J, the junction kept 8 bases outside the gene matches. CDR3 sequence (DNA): TGTGCCAGCCACCGTGGACTAGCGGGGGCTTACAATGAGCAGTTCTTC. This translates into CASHRGLAGAYNEQFF.

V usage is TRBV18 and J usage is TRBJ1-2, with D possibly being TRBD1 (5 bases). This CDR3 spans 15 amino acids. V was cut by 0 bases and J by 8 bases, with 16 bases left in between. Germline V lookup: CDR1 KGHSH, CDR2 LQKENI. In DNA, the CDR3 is TGTGCCAGCTCACCACCGGGACGGGGAGCGTCGGGCTACACCTTC. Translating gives CASSPPGRGASGYTF.

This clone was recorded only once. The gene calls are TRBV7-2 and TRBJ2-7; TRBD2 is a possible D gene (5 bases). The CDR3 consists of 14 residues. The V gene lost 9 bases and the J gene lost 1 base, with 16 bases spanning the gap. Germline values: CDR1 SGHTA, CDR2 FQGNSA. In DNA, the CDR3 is TGTGCCAGTGCTAGCTTTAGGAGGTCCTACGAGCAGTACTTC. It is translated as CASASFRRSYEQYF.

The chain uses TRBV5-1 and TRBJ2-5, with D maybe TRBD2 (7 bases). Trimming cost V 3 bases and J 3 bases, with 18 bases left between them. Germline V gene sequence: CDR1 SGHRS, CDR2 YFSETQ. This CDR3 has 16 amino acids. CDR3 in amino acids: CASSSYAGAWEETQYF. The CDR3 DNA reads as TGCGCCAGCAGCTCGTACGCGGGGGCCTGGGAAGAGACCCAGTACTTC.

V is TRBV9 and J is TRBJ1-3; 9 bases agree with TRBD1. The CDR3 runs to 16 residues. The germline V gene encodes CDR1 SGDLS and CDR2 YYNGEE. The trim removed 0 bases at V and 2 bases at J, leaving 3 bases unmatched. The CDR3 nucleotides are TGTGCCAGCAGCGTAGATGACAGGGGGACTGGAAACACCATATATTTT. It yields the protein CASSVDDRGTGNTIYF.

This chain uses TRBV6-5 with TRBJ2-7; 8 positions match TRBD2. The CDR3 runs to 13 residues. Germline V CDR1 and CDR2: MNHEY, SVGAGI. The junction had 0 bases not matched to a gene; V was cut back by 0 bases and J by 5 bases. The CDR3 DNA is TGTGCCAGCAGTTACTCGCGGGGGGACGAGCAGTACTTC. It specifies CASSYSRGDEQYF.

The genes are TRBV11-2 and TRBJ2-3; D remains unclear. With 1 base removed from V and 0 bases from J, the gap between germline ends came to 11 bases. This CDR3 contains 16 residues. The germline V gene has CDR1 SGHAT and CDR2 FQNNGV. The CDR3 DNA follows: TGTGCCAGCAGCTTAGGCTCCCCTTCTAGCACAGATACGCAGTATTTT. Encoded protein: CASSLGSPSSTDTQYF.

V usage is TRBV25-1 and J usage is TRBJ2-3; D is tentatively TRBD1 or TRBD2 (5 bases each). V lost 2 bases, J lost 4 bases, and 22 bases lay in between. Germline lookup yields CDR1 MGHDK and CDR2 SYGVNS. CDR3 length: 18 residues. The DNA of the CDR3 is TGTGCCAGCAGTGAAGTTATTGGCAGCGGACAAGCACCAGATACGCAGTATTTT. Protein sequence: CASSEVIGSGQAPDTQYF.

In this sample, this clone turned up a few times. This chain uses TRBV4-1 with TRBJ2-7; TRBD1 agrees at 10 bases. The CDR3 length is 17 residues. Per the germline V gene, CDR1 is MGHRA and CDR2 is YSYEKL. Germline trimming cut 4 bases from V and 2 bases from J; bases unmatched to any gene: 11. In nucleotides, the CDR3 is TGCGCCAGCAGCCGCCAATCCGGGACAGGGGTGCCCTACGAGCAGTACTTC. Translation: CASSRQSGTGVPYEQYF.

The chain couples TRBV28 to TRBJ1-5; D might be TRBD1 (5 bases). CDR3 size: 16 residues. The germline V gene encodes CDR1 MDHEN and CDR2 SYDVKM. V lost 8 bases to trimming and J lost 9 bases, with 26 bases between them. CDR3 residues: CASRPRDVSGDGPQHF. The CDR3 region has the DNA TGTGCCAGCCGGCCGAGGGACGTTAGTGGAGACGGGCCCCAGCATTTT.